These 30 T cell receptor beta chains originate from one sample sequenced in a study of cytomegalovirus exposure and HLA in healthy donors. A multiplex PCR was run with 60 Vbeta primers and 13 Jbeta primers. Assay used: immunoSEQ multiplex PCR; TCRdb lists only in-frame clones, some missing. The table shows under 95,000 clones, with 79% occurring only once. Sequenced input: PBMCs. These receptors all come from a middle-aged woman in good health and CMV-seropositive.

This chain links TRBV27 with TRBJ1-1; D is undetermined. CDR1 and CDR2 from the germline V gene are MNHEY and SMNVEV (reference sequence). V lost 2 bases to trimming and J lost 0 bases, with 13 bases between them. CDR3 length equals 16 residues. CDR3 sequence reads: CASSLLQTTLNTEAFF. The CDR3 DNA sequence: TGTGCCAGCAGTTTACTCCAGACAACCCTGAACACTGAAGCTTTCTTT.

V is TRBV28 and J is TRBJ1-1; D is uncertain. The V and J ends lost 6 bases and 2 bases respectively, with 13 bases between them. From germline, CDR1 is MDHEN and CDR2 SYDVKM. This CDR3 has 14 amino acids. The CDR3 DNA sequence: TGTGCCAGCAGACTACCCCGGAGAAACACTGAAGCTTTCTTT. Translated, it gives CASRLPRRNTEAFF.

The chain links TRBV5-1 to TRBJ2-3; 8 nucleotides align to TRBD2. CDR1 and CDR2 from the germline V gene are SGHRS and YFSETQ. This CDR3 region has 14 residues. Germline trimming cut 4 bases from V and 4 bases from J; bases unmatched to any gene: 5. The CDR3 bases are TGCGCCAGCAGCAGTACTAGCGGCCCAGATACGCAGTATTTT. Translating it yields CASSSTSGPDTQYF.

In DNA, the CDR3 is TGCGCCAGCGGATGGGACAGACTGAACACTGAAGCTTTCTTT. Translation: CASGWDRLNTEAFF. The rearrangement joins TRBV5-1 to TRBJ1-1, with 7 bases identical to TRBD1. V shed 7 bases, J shed 0 bases, and the junction held 6 bases outside the gene matches. CDR1 is SGHRS, CDR2 YFSETQ, per germline. The CDR3 extends over 14 amino acids.

The rearrangement joins TRBV9 to TRBJ1-1; D is ambiguous. Trimming took 0 bases from V and 5 from J, leaving 11 bases between them. Germline CDR1 is SGDLS and CDR2 is YYNGEE. This CDR3 spans 14 amino acids. The CDR3 bases are TGTGCCAGCAGCGTAGGATTGACGAGGACTGAAGCTTTCTTT. Protein: CASSVGLTRTEAFF.

This clone was picked up a small number of times. J is TRBJ1-6 and V is TRBV7-9, with 8 bases matching TRBD1. The CDR3 sequence is 15 residues long. V shed 2 bases, J shed 7 bases, and the junction held 4 bases outside the gene matches. Germline V gene lookup returns CDR1 SEHNR and CDR2 FQNEAQ (reference sequence). CDR3 sequence (DNA): TGTGCCAGCAGCTTACAGGGGGCAGGGAATTCACCCCTCCACTTT. As protein: CASSLQGAGNSPLHF.

The rearrangement links TRBV28 to TRBJ2-3; D possibly corresponds to TRBD2 (7 bases). CDR1 MDHEN and CDR2 SYDVKM come from the germline V gene. Trimming took off 3 bases at V and 1 base at J, with 11 bases between the two ends. The CDR3 extends over 15 amino acids. The CDR3 sequence: CASSFRRGRTDTQYF. As DNA, the CDR3 is TGTGCCAGCAGTTTCCGGCGGGGGCGCACAGATACGCAGTATTTT.

This chain links TRBV5-6 with TRBJ2-2; 12 bases fit TRBD2. Per the germline V gene, CDR1 is SGHDT and CDR2 is YYEEEE. The CDR3 consists of 16 residues. With 4 bases clipped from V and 6 bases from J, the junction kept 7 bases outside the gene matches. The CDR3 sequence is CASSDGLAGRSGELFF. CDR3 bases: TGTGCCAGCAGCGACGGACTAGCGGGACGATCCGGGGAGCTGTTTTTT.

This chain uses TRBV5-4 with TRBJ1-6; D is unresolved. CDR3 length: 15 amino acids. CDR1 and CDR2 from the germline V gene are SGHNT and YYREEE (reference sequence). The V end lost 0 bases, the J end lost 5 bases, and 9 bases lay between the germline ends. The chain's CDR3 is CASSLDGGNNSPLHF. CDR3 nucleotides: TGTGCCAGCAGCTTGGATGGAGGGAATAATTCACCCCTCCACTTT.

CDR3 bases: TGCGCCAGCAGTGAGTGGACTAGCGGGAGGGATAAGAGGGCAGATACGCAGTATTTT. It is translated as CASSEWTSGRDKRADTQYF. The chain joins TRBV10-1 to TRBJ2-3; 15 nucleotides line up with TRBD2. V was clipped by 1 base and J by 4 bases; unmatched bases: 9. The germline V gene has CDR1 WNHNN and CDR2 SYGVQD (reference sequence). The CDR3 covers 19 residues.

The CDR3 DNA is TGCGCCAGCAGCTTGGGTCGAGCGGGAGGGCAAGAGACCCAGTACTTC. This translates into CASSLGRAGGQETQYF. The J gene is TRBJ2-5, the V gene TRBV5-1; 10 bases agree with TRBD2. The CDR3 totals 16 residues. The V gene's germline CDR1 is SGHRS and CDR2 YFSETQ. With V trimmed by 0 bases and J by 2 bases, 4 bases remained unmatched.

This clone was detected once. The gene calls are TRBV7-9 and TRBJ1-1; D is undetermined. Germline V gene data show CDR1 as SEHNR and CDR2 as FQNEAQ (reference sequence). V lost 5 bases, J lost 11 bases, and 15 bases lay in between. This CDR3 contains 12 residues. CDR3 in amino acids: CASSANQRRAFF. Written as DNA, the CDR3 is TGTGCCAGCAGCGCCAACCAGCGGAGGGCTTTCTTT.

This clone was found once. The chain has TRBV27 and TRBJ2-1, with a weak D call TRBD2 (5 bases). V was pared by 5 bases and J by 8 bases, with 13 bases between. CDR3 length: 13 residues. Germline V gene lookup returns CDR1 MNHEY and CDR2 SMNVEV (reference sequence). The CDR3 bases are TGTGCCAGCAGTGGGAGCAGTTGGGATGAGCAGTTCTTC. Translation: CASSGSSWDEQFF.

This clone was counted between two and nine times. The chain carries TRBV10-2 and TRBJ2-7; D not resolved. Germline-derived CDR1 and CDR2 are WSHSY and SAAADI. The CDR3 runs 11 residues. The germline V and J ends were trimmed by 9 bases and 4 bases, with 10 bases remaining between them. The CDR3 region is CARPRVYEQYF. Written as DNA, the CDR3 is TGCGCCAGGCCCCGGGTATACGAGCAGTACTTC.

The CDR3 DNA sequence: TGTGCCAGCAGCTTAATAACAGGGGATGACACTGAAGCTTTCTTT. Translation gives CASSLITGDDTEAFF. The chain combines TRBV7-8 with TRBJ1-1; TRBD1 aligns across 7 bases. The CDR3 covers 15 residues. Per germline, CDR1 SGHVS and CDR2 FQNEAQ. After removal of 2 bases from V and 3 bases from J, the junction contained 6 bases not matched to a gene.

This chain connects TRBV11-2 to TRBJ2-2, with 10 bases that match TRBD1. After removal of 4 bases from V and 1 base from J, the junction contained 9 bases not matched to a gene. Germline V lookup: CDR1 SGHAT, CDR2 FQNNGV. The CDR3 spans 18 residues. The CDR3 DNA sequence: TGTGCCAGCAGCTCGAAGACAGGGGGCGCGGGGAACACCGGGGAGCTGTTTTTT. Translation: CASSSKTGGAGNTGELFF.

The J gene is TRBJ2-7, the V gene TRBV7-8, with D perhaps matching TRBD1 (6 bases). Per the germline V gene, CDR1 is SGHVS and CDR2 is FQNEAQ. The CDR3 is made up of 14 amino acids. Trimming took off 5 bases at V and 6 bases at J, with 17 bases between the two ends. CDR3 DNA sequence: TGTGCCAGCAGCGGGGACAAGGCAAGACGCGAGCAGTACTTC. It specifies CASSGDKARREQYF.

This sequence joins TRBV5-1 and TRBJ2-7; D unresolved. Germline-derived CDR1 and CDR2 are SGHRS and YFSETQ. CDR3 size: 12 residues. V was clipped by 4 bases and J by 1 base, with 6 bases between them. CDR3 nucleotide sequence: TGCGCCAGCAGCCGCGAATCCTACGAGCAGTACTTC. It specifies CASSRESYEQYF.

This clone was observed a handful of times. V and J are TRBV19 and TRBJ2-2; 7 bases map to TRBD1. Per germline, CDR1 LNHDA and CDR2 SQIVND (reference sequence). Germline trimming cut 8 bases from V and 4 bases from J; bases unmatched to any gene: 4. The CDR3 totals 13 residues. The CDR3 is CASAGGFTGELFF. The CDR3 nucleotides read TGTGCCAGTGCAGGGGGTTTCACCGGGGAGCTGTTTTTT.

The V call is TRBV19, the J call TRBJ1-6; 8 nucleotides match TRBD1. Germline CDR1 is LNHDA and CDR2 is SQIVND (reference sequence). The length of the CDR3 is 17 residues. The trim removed 4 bases at V and 10 bases at J, leaving 15 bases unmatched. The CDR3 region is CASSTSRTGLIGSPLHF. CDR3 DNA: TGTGCCAGTAGTACAAGTAGGACAGGGCTTATAGGATCACCCCTCCACTTT.

This chain uses TRBV6-5 with TRBJ1-3; D possibly corresponds to TRBD1 (6 bases). This CDR3 comprises 15 residues. Germline V gives CDR1 MNHEY, CDR2 SVGAGI. The V and J ends lost 0 bases and 4 bases respectively, with 10 bases between them. The CDR3 sequence is CASSYSTGSGNTIYF. In DNA form, the CDR3 reads TGTGCCAGCAGTTACTCGACAGGATCAGGAAACACCATATATTTT.

CDR3 loop: CASSEIGADQSLFF. CDR3 coding DNA: TGTGCCAGCAGTGAGATTGGGGCAGACCAGAGCCTATTCTTC. The chain has TRBV6-5 and TRBJ2-1, with D perhaps TRBD1 (5 bases). The germline V gene encodes CDR1 MNHEY and CDR2 SVGAGI. V was clipped by 5 bases and J by 16 bases, with 24 bases between them. This CDR3 comprises 14 residues.

CDR3 amino acids: CASSEGLAGSEQYF. The CDR3 DNA sequence: TGTGCCAGCAGTGAAGGACTAGCGGGGAGCGAGCAGTACTTC. V and J are TRBV6-1 and TRBJ2-7, with 11 bases lining up with TRBD2. Germline V gene lookup returns CDR1 MNHNS and CDR2 SASEGT. Trimming at V came to 1 base and at J to 6 bases, leaving 2 bases not matched to a gene. The CDR3 has 14 residues.

The genes are TRBV6-5 and TRBJ1-4; no reliable D call. V lost 7 bases and J lost 10, with 16 bases in between. Germline CDR1 is MNHEY and CDR2 is SVGAGI. The CDR3 contains 13 residues. DNA of the CDR3: TGTGCCAGCACCGCGGAGCTTCGGGGAAAACTGTTTTTT. Amino acids: CASTAELRGKLFF.

The genes are TRBV19 and TRBJ2-3, with 12 nucleotides matching TRBD2. The CDR3 runs 18 residues. Germline V gene data show CDR1 as LNHDA and CDR2 as SQIVND (reference sequence). With 1 base clipped from V and 3 bases from J, the junction kept 8 bases outside the gene matches. The CDR3 bases are TGTGCCAGTAGTATAGCGCGGACTAGCGGGGTAGCAACAGATACGCAGTATTTT. This translates into CASSIARTSGVATDTQYF.

The CDR3 DNA sequence: TGTGCCAGCAGGCGGGCGTTGGAGGGGCCCTTTGAAAAACTGTTTTTT. This codes for CASRRALEGPFEKLFF. The rearrangement joins TRBV28 to TRBJ1-4; a possible D gene is TRBD1 (5 bases). V was pared by 6 bases and J by 7 bases, with 21 bases between. The CDR3 extends over 16 amino acids. Germline CDR1 is MDHEN and CDR2 is SYDVKM.

The rearrangement links TRBV25-1 to TRBJ2-5; D call uncertain. This CDR3 is built from 14 residues. Trimming shortened V by 6 bases and J by 1 base, and 12 bases separated the two germline ends. Germline V gives CDR1 MGHDK, CDR2 SYGVNS. In DNA form, the CDR3 reads TGTGCCAGCAGGAGCTCAGGAAGCCAAGAGACCCAGTACTTC. Amino acids: CASRSSGSQETQYF.

This clone occurred once. The rearrangement links TRBV28 to TRBJ1-1; weak D call: TRBD1 (6 bases). The V end lost 7 bases, the J end lost 3 bases, and 6 bases lay between the germline ends. The V gene's germline CDR1 is MDHEN and CDR2 SYDVKM. This CDR3 contains 11 residues. The CDR3 reads CASNRDTEAFF. The CDR3 region has the DNA TGTGCCAGCAACAGGGACACTGAAGCTTTCTTT.

V gene TRBV7-9 combines with J gene TRBJ2-5, with D tentatively TRBD2 (6 bases). The germline V gene encodes CDR1 SEHNR and CDR2 FQNEAQ (reference sequence). Trimming pared 1 base from V and 3 bases from J, leaving 6 bases between. The CDR3 runs 13 residues. CDR3 loop: CASSLGGEETQYF. The CDR3 DNA sequence: TGTGCCAGCAGCTTAGGCGGGGAAGAGACCCAGTACTTC.

The rearrangement joins TRBV5-1 to TRBJ2-7; D is perhaps TRBD1 (5 bases). Germline CDR1 is SGHRS and CDR2 is YFSETQ. Trimming removed 4 bases from V and 4 bases from J, with 18 bases in between. This CDR3 spans 15 amino acids. Here the CDR3 DNA reads TGCGCCAGCAGCCCGGAGTACAGGTCCAAGTACGAGCAGTACTTC. Its translation: CASSPEYRSKYEQYF.